This TCR beta chain was found in a study of cytomegalovirus exposure and HLA in healthy donors. Study details: A preliminary data release comprised roughly 80 million unique TCRs obtained from HLA-typed donors.

With 60 Vbeta and 13 Jbeta primers, the PCR was carried out. Libraries were prepared by immunoSEQ multiplex PCR; TCRdb keeps only in-frame clonotypes and omits some of them. The sample shows 100,000 to 140,000 clones, less than 80% of them seen only once. This clone appeared a single time. What it binds is unknown. Trimming stripped 2 bases from V and 7 bases from J, with 11 bases between. Germline V gives CDR1 SNHLY, CDR2 FYNNEI. CDR3 size: 14 residues. Regarding the study as a whole: Across donors, most TCRs were seen rarely, yet some public ones were widespread.

The sequence was obtained from a young man in good health and CMV-seronegative. The sequencing input was PBMCs. The chain combines TRBV2 with TRBJ2-2; the D gene is possibly TRBD1 (5 bases). CDR3 in amino acids: CASSEQGSGGELFF. The CDR3 DNA reads TGTGCCAGCAGTGAACAGGGATCAGGCGGGGAGCTGTTTTTT.